What follows is one T cell receptor (beta chain) and its context. The PCR contained 60 Vbeta and 13 Jbeta primers. TCRdb's copy holds only in-frame clones and misses some; the assay was immunoSEQ multiplex PCR. Of over 85,000 clones listed, around 80% are singletons. CDR3 length: 15 residues. Trimming removed 4 bases from V and 2 bases from J; junction bases left unmatched: 4. Germline V gives CDR1 LNHDA, CDR2 SQIVND (reference sequence). The sample originates from a study of cytomegalovirus exposure and HLA in healthy donors. The material sequenced was PBMCs. The sequence was collected from a man younger than 40 in good health and CMV-seropositive. This sequence joins TRBV19 and TRBJ1-2; 10 bases line up with TRBD1. Here the CDR3 reads CASSTRQGANYGYTF. DNA for the CDR3: TGTGCCAGTAGTACCCGACAGGGGGCAAACTATGGCTACACCTTC. The entire variable domain, with the rest obtained from reference TRBV19 and TRBJ1-2, is as follows: DGGITQSPKYLFRKEGQNVTLSCEQNLNHDAMYWYRQDPGQGLRLIYYSQIVNDFQKGDIAEGYSVSREKKESFPLTVTSAQKNPTAFYLCASSTRQGANYGYTFGSGTRLTVV.